Following are 28 T cell receptor beta chains from one sample sequenced in a study of T-cell reconstitution after alpha-beta-depleted transplantation in children. Preparation of the TCRbeta library was carried out with unique molecular identifiers. One entry per CDR3 protein results from TCRdb running MiXCR on the PCR reads. The table records approximately 200,000 distinct CDR3 sequences, roughly 14% of them present only once. The material was PBMCs from the stem cell graft donor, obtained from the stem cell graft. Receptor source: a human donor who donated a stem cell graft to a child with acute lymphoblastic leukemia.

This clonotype was picked up many times. The chain joins TRBV7-8 to TRBJ1-1; D is uncertain. Germline V gene lookup returns CDR1 SGHVS and CDR2 FQNEAQ. The CDR3 length is 13 residues. The V and J ends lost 5 bases and 10 bases respectively, with 17 bases between them. This CDR3 reads CASSLPPPAGAFF. CDR3 DNA: TGTGCCAGCAGCCTGCCCCCTCCCGCAGGAGCTTTCTTT. The full variable domain, completed using reference TRBV7-8 and TRBJ1-1, is GAGVSQSPRYKVAKRGQDVALRCDPISGHVSLFWYQQALGQGPEFLTYFQNEAQLDKSGLPSDRFFAERPEGSVSTLKIQRTQQEDSAVYLCASSLPPPAGAFFGQGTRLTVV.

This clonotype was seen repeatedly, ten times or more. The V and J genes are TRBV5-1 and TRBJ2-5; tentative D call: TRBD2 (6 bases). The CDR3 spans 14 residues. The ends were cut back, 1 base at V and 6 bases at J, with 13 bases in the middle. Germline loops: CDR1 SGHRS, CDR2 YFSETQ. CDR3 nucleotide sequence: TGCGCCAGCAGCTTGCCCGGGAGCGGGCAGACCCAGTACTTC. Translation gives CASSLPGSGQTQYF.

This clonotype was counted a few times. The J gene is TRBJ2-5, the V gene TRBV6-1, with D perhaps matching TRBD1 or TRBD2 (5 bases each). The length of the CDR3 is 16 residues. Trimming took 5 bases from V and 7 from J, leaving 23 bases between them. Germline V gene lookup returns CDR1 MNHNS and CDR2 SASEGT. The CDR3, as DNA: TGTGCCAGCAGTAGCCTGGGGGACGCTCTTGCCGGGACCCAGTACTTC. As protein: CASSSLGDALAGTQYF.

The sample holds many counts of this clonotype. CDR3 DNA sequence: TGCAGTGCCCCCGACAGGGGCCATATGAACACTGAAGCTTTCTTT. The encoded protein is CSAPDRGHMNTEAFF. V and J are TRBV20-1 and TRBJ1-1, with TRBD1 identical over 8 bases. Unmatched junction bases numbered 9, after V lost 6 bases and J lost 0 bases. Looked up from germline, CDR1 is DFQATT and CDR2 is SNEGSKA (reference sequence). CDR3 size: 15 residues.

Details on this clonotype: This may be a read error, as it is one base from a much larger clone. The chain is built from TRBV28 and TRBJ2-7; no clear D. The CDR3 runs to 10 residues. Trimming left V 8 bases short and J 3 bases short, with 5 bases between. Germline values: CDR1 MDHEN, CDR2 SYDVKM. The CDR3 region has the DNA TGTGCCAGCGGAGACTACGAGCAGTACTTC. It translates to CASGDYEQYF. Combining the CDR3 with reference TRBV28 and TRBJ2-7 gives the whole variable domain DVKVTQSSRYLVKRTGEKVFLECVQDMDHENMFWYRQDPGLGLRLIYFSYDVKMKEKGDIPEGYSVSREKKERFSLILESASTNQTSMYLCASGDYEQYFGPGTRLTVT.

This clonotype was counted at least ten times. The V and J genes are TRBV9 and TRBJ1-1; D is undetermined. With 0 bases removed from V and 8 bases from J, the gap between germline ends came to 14 bases. CDR1 and CDR2 (germline): SGDLS, YYNGEE. The CDR3 consists of 14 residues. DNA for the CDR3: TGTGCCAGCAGCGTAGTATCCCAGGTAGGGGAAGCTTTCTTT. It codes for CASSVVSQVGEAFF.

This clonotype appeared many times. The V call is TRBV24-1, the J call TRBJ2-1; 10 bases are shared with TRBD2. The CDR3 runs 18 residues. Trimming took 2 bases from V and 3 from J; bases not matched to a gene: 9. Germline CDR1 KGHDR, CDR2 SFDVKD. In DNA form, the CDR3 reads TGTGCCACCAGTGATTCCCGGACTAGCGGACGTAACTACAATGAGCAGTTCTTC. This translates into CATSDSRTSGRNYNEQFF.

This clonotype occurred many times. The chain joins TRBV5-4 to TRBJ1-1; the D is unclear. This CDR3 region has 15 residues. V was clipped by 3 bases and J by 0 bases, with 12 bases between them. Per germline, CDR1 SGHNT and CDR2 YYREEE (reference sequence). The CDR3 DNA reads as TGTGCCAGCAGCTCCGCAGGCAGGATGAACACTGAAGCTTTCTTT. Translating gives CASSSAGRMNTEAFF.

At least ten counts were recorded for this clonotype. The chain recombines TRBV5-6 with TRBJ2-5; 7 bases are a match to TRBD2. The CDR3 is 13 residues long. The germline V gene has CDR1 SGHDT and CDR2 YYEEEE. Trimming took 7 bases from V and 4 from J; bases not matched to a gene: 7. CDR3 bases: TGTGCCAGCGCGCGGGAGAGGGGAGAGACCCAGTACTTC. It translates to CASARERGETQYF.

This clonotype has a count of ten or more. The chain recombines TRBV5-1 with TRBJ1-6; possibly TRBD1 for D (6 bases). The germline gives CDR1 SGHRS, CDR2 YFSETQ. The CDR3 is 14 residues long. Trimming took 1 base from V and 6 from J, leaving 8 bases between them. CDR3 DNA sequence: TGCGCCAGCAGCTTGACAGGGCTTAATTCACCCCTCCACTTT. Protein sequence: CASSLTGLNSPLHF.

The rearrangement links TRBV18 to TRBJ2-2; D perhaps matches TRBD2 (5 bases). The CDR3 totals 16 residues. Germline assignment: CDR1 KGHSH and CDR2 LQKENI. The V end was cut by 6 bases, the J end by 2 bases, with 16 bases between. CDR3 sequence: CASSPPSGSNTGELFF. CDR3 in DNA: TGTGCCAGCTCCCCCCCCAGCGGCTCAAACACCGGGGAGCTGTTTTTT.

This clonotype was seen a few times. This rearrangement joins TRBV12-3 or TRBV12-4 to TRBJ2-3; 9 nucleotides agree with TRBD2. The CDR3 is 14 amino acids. V shed 6 bases, J shed 6 bases, and the junction held 7 bases outside the gene matches. Written as DNA, the CDR3 is TGTGCCAGCAGGCTTGGTAGCGGGAGTGATACGCAGTATTTT. This encodes CASRLGSGSDTQYF.

This clonotype appeared many times. The V and J genes are TRBV12-3 or TRBV12-4 and TRBJ1-1; no definite D call. The CDR3 loop spans 12 amino acids. The V gene lost 6 bases and the J gene lost 1 base, with 6 bases spanning the gap. CDR3 nucleotide sequence: TGTGCCAGCAGCTCAGAGAACACTGAAGCTTTCTTT. It yields the protein CASSSENTEAFF.

This clonotype was seen only a few times. V is TRBV20-1 and J is TRBJ2-7; maybe TRBD1 (5 bases). CDR1 is DFQATT and CDR2 is SNEGSKA in the germline V gene (reference sequence). V gave up 0 bases and J gave up 3 bases, with 15 bases separating them. This CDR3 is 15 amino acids long. CDR3 loop: CSARDRVQGNYEQYF. The CDR3 DNA follows: TGCAGTGCTAGAGATCGGGTCCAGGGCAACTACGAGCAGTACTTC.

This clonotype was seen repeatedly, ten times or more. V usage is TRBV30 and J usage is TRBJ1-3; no reliable D call. Germline CDR1 is GTSNPN and CDR2 is SVGIG (reference sequence). This CDR3 contains 15 residues. Trimming pared 4 bases from V and 8 bases from J, leaving 21 bases between. The CDR3 loop reads CAWTKRVSHWDTIYF. The DNA for the CDR3 is TGTGCCTGGACCAAACGTGTCTCTCACTGGGACACCATATATTTT.

This clonotype was detected many times. The rearrangement uses TRBV29-1 and TRBJ2-4, with D maybe TRBD2 (6 bases). This CDR3 has 14 amino acids. The germline CDR1 and CDR2 sequences are SQVTM and ANQGSEA. Trimming took 1 base from V and 8 from J, leaving 15 bases between them. CDR3 region: CSVEGRGGGHIQYF. The CDR3 bases are TGCAGCGTTGAAGGGCGGGGTGGGGGACACATTCAGTACTTC. The full variable domain, rest sourced from reference TRBV29-1 and TRBJ2-4, is SAVISQKPSRDICQRGTSLTIQCQVDSQVTMMFWYRQQPGQSLTLIATANQGSEATYESGFVIDKFPISRPNLTFSTLTVSNMSPEDSSIYLCSVEGRGGGHIQYFGAGTRLSVL.

This clonotype was observed many times. V usage is TRBV10-3 and J usage is TRBJ2-5; the D gene is possibly TRBD2 (6 bases). Germline CDR1 is ENHRY and CDR2 is SYGVKD. Trimming took 10 bases from V and 8 from J, leaving 14 bases between them. The CDR3 covers 11 residues. The CDR3 sequence is CATQEGLTQYF. The CDR3 DNA reads TGTGCCACCCAGGAGGGGCTCACCCAGTACTTC.

This clonotype was seen ten or more times. The CDR3 coding sequence is TGCGCCAGCAGCTTACTACCAGAGAGGGGAAACATTCAGTACTTC. Its translation is CASSLLPERGNIQYF. The rearrangement joins TRBV5-1 to TRBJ2-4; perhaps D is TRBD1 or TRBD2 (5 bases each). The germline V gene encodes CDR1 SGHRS and CDR2 YFSETQ. The V end was cut by 2 bases, the J end by 6 bases, with 15 bases between. This CDR3 is built from 15 residues. Based on the CDR3 plus reference TRBV5-1 and TRBJ2-4, the full variable domain is KAGVTQTPRYLIKTRGQQVTLSCSPISGHRSVSWYQQTPGQGLQFLFEYFSETQRNKGNFPGRFSGRQFSNSRSEMNVSTLELGDSALYLCASSLLPERGNIQYFGAGTRLSVL.

The CDR3 sequence is CASSLGVAGNTIYF. The CDR3, as DNA: TGTGCCAGCAGCTTAGGAGTAGCTGGAAACACCATATATTTT. The chain carries TRBV7-9 and TRBJ1-3; D gene unclear. V was cut by 1 base and J by 2 bases, with 6 bases left in between. Germline lookup yields CDR1 SEHNR and CDR2 FQNEAQ (reference sequence). The CDR3 is 14 residues long.

On this clonotype itself: Being one base from a much bigger clone, this may be a read error. The rearrangement joins TRBV30 to TRBJ2-2, with D maybe TRBD1 (6 bases). From germline, CDR1 is GTSNPN and CDR2 SVGIG (reference sequence). The CDR3 length is 15 residues. Trimming stripped 2 bases from V and 6 bases from J, with 16 bases between. CDR3 coding DNA: TGTGCCTGGAGTAAAGGGACAACAAGCGCCGGGGAGCTGTTTTTT. It encodes CAWSKGTTSAGELFF.

This clonotype was detected ten times or more. This sequence joins TRBV6-5 and TRBJ2-3, with a weak D call TRBD2 (5 bases). CDR3 size: 14 residues. The germline V gene has CDR1 MNHEY and CDR2 SVGAGI. V lost 5 bases to trimming and J lost 7 bases, with 16 bases between them. CDR3 region: CASSTLAPPNTQYF. CDR3 sequence (DNA): TGTGCCAGCAGTACTCTAGCACCGCCAAATACGCAGTATTTT.

This chain connects TRBV20-1 to TRBJ1-6, with D maybe TRBD1 (5 bases). The ends were cut back, 5 bases at V and 2 bases at J, with 13 bases in the middle. This CDR3 comprises 15 residues. From germline, CDR1 is DFQATT and CDR2 SNEGSKA (reference sequence). CDR3 nucleotide sequence: TGCAGTGCTGCGACAGATACTACCTATAATTCACCCCTCCACTTT. Encoded protein: CSAATDTTYNSPLHF.

This clonotype has a count of ten or more. The genes are TRBV12-3 or TRBV12-4 and TRBJ2-2; 8 positions match TRBD2. CDR3 size: 15 residues. V trimming: 10 bases; J trimming: 0 bases; junction bases outside the gene matches: 7. The CDR3 DNA follows: TGTGCCACAGAGCGGGAGCGTACGAACACCGGGGAGCTGTTTTTT. It is translated as CATERERTNTGELFF.

This clonotype was detected only a few times. The chain uses TRBV12-3 or TRBV12-4 and TRBJ1-2, with 7 nucleotides matching TRBD1. CDR3 length: 15 amino acids. V gave up 3 bases and J gave up 8 bases; unmatched junction bases: 12. The CDR3 loop is CASSFRAGGWEGYTF. In DNA, the CDR3 is TGTGCCAGCAGTTTTAGGGCAGGGGGATGGGAAGGCTACACCTTC.

This clonotype was found many times. The chain uses TRBV6-2 or TRBV6-3 and TRBJ2-7; no reliable D call. V was cut by 6 bases and J by 5 bases, with 17 bases left in between. Germline values: CDR1 MNHEY, CDR2 SVGEGT. The CDR3 is 14 residues long. As DNA, the CDR3 is TGTGCCAGCAGACTTAGGGCCACCTTGGACGAGCAGTACTTC. It codes for CASRLRATLDEQYF.

The chain couples TRBV4-2 to TRBJ1-1; D is unresolved. Trimming pared 4 bases from V and 2 bases from J, leaving 8 bases between. Germline assignment: CDR1 LGHNA and CDR2 YNFKEQ. This CDR3 is built from 13 residues. In DNA, the CDR3 is TGTGCCAGCAGCCCTGAGACTAACACTGAAGCTTTCTTT. This encodes CASSPETNTEAFF.

This clonotype has at least ten counts. In DNA, the CDR3 is TGTGCCAGCAGTGACACCCTCCCAGGGGCGAACGGGGAGCTGTTTTTT. This gives the protein CASSDTLPGANGELFF. J is TRBJ2-2 and V is TRBV12-3 or TRBV12-4, with D possibly matching TRBD1 (6 bases). Trimming shortened V by 5 bases and J by 7 bases, and 20 bases separated the two germline ends. This CDR3 is 16 amino acids long.

This clonotype appeared many times. V usage is TRBV12-3 or TRBV12-4 and J usage is TRBJ2-1; tentatively, D is TRBD2 (6 bases). The CDR3 is made up of 16 amino acids. V lost 6 bases to trimming and J lost 0 bases, with 15 bases between them. Here the CDR3 DNA reads TGTGCCAGCAGCCGCTCCCGGGGGAGCTCCTACAATGAGCAGTTCTTC. This encodes CASSRSRGSSYNEQFF.